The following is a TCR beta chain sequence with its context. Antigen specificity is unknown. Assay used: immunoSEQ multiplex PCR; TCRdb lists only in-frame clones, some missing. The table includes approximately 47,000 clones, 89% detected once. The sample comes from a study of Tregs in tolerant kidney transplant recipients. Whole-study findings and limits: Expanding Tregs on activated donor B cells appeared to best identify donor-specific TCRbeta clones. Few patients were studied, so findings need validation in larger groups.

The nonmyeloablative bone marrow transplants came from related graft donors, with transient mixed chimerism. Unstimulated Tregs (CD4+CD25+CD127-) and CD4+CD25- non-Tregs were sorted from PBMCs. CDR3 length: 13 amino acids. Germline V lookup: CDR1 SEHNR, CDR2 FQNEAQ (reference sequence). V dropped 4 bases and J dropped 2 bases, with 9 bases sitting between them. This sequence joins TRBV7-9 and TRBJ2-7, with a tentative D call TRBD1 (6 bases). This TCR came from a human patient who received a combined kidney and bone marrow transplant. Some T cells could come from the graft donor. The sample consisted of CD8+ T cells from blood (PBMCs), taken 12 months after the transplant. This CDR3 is CASSWTVAYEQYF. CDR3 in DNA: TGTGCCAGCAGCTGGACAGTAGCCTACGAGCAGTACTTC.